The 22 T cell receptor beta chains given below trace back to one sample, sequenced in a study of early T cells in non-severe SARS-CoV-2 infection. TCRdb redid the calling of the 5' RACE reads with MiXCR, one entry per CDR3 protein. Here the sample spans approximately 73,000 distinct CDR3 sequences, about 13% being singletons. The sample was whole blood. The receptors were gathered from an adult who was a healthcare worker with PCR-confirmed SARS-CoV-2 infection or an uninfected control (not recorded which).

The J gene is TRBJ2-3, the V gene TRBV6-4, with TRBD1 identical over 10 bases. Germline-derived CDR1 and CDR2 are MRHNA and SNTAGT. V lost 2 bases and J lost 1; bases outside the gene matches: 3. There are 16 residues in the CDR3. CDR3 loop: CASSDEGTGGTDTQYF. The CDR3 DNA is TGTGCCAGCAGTGACGAAGGGACAGGGGGCACAGATACGCAGTATTTT.

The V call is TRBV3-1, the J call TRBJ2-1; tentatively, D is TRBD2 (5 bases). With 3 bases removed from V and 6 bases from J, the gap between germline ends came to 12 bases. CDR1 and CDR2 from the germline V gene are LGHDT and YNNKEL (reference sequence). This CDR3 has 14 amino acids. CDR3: CASSQASRGNEQFF. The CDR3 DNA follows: TGTGCCAGCAGCCAGGCGAGTCGGGGCAATGAGCAGTTCTTC.

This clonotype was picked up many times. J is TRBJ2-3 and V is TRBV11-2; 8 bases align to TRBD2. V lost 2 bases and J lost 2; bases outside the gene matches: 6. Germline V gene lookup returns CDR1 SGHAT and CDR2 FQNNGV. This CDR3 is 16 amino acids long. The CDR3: CASSLRLAGSTDTQYF. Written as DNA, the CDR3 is TGTGCCAGCAGCTTAAGGCTAGCGGGCTCCACAGATACGCAGTATTTT.

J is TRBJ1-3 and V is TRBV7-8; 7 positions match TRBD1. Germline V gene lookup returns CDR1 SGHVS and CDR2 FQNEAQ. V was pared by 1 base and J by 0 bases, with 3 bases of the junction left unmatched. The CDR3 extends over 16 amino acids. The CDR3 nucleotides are TGTGCCAGCAGCTTAGAGGGACAGATCTCTGGAAACACCATATATTTT. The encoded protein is CASSLEGQISGNTIYF.

CDR3 residues: CASSPRLSEQYF. The CDR3 DNA is TGTGCCAGCAGCCCCCGCTTGAGCGAGCAGTACTTC. The V and J genes are TRBV7-8 and TRBJ2-7, with unresolved D. Trimming stripped 5 bases from V and 6 bases from J, with 11 bases between. Germline loops: CDR1 SGHVS, CDR2 FQNEAQ. The CDR3 consists of 12 residues.

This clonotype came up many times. The CDR3 nucleotides read TGTGCCAGCGATGCGAGGTTCGGTACCGGGGAGCTGTTTTTT. It specifies CASDARFGTGELFF. The V call is TRBV6-2 or TRBV6-3, the J call TRBJ2-2; D gene ambiguous. Germline CDR1 is MNHEY and CDR2 is SVGEGT. The CDR3 consists of 14 residues. V gave up 8 bases and J gave up 5 bases, with 15 bases separating them.

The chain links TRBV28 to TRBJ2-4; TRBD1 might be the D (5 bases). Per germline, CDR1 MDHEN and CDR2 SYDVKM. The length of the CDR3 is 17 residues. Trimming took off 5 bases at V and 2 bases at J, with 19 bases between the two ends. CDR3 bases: TGTGCCAGCAGTCTAGGCAGACAGTGGGTGTCCAAAAACATTCAGTACTTC. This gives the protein CASSLGRQWVSKNIQYF.

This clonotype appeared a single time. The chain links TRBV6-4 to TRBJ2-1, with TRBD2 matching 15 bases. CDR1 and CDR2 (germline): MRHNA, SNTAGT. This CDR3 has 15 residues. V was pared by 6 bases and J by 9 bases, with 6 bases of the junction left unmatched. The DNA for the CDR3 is TGTGCCAGCAGCCCCGGACTAGCGGGAGGGTCTGAGCAGTTCTTC. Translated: CASSPGLAGGSEQFF.

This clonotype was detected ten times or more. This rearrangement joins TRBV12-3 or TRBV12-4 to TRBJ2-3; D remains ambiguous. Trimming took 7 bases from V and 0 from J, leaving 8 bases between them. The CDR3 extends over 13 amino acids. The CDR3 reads CASMRLSTDTQYF. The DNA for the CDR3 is TGTGCCAGCATGCGGCTTAGCACAGATACGCAGTATTTT.

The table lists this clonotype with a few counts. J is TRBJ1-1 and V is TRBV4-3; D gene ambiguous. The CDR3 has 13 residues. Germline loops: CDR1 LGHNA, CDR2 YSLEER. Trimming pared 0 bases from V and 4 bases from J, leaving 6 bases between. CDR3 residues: CASSQDSGTEAFF. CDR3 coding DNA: TGCGCCAGCAGCCAAGATTCCGGCACTGAAGCTTTCTTT.

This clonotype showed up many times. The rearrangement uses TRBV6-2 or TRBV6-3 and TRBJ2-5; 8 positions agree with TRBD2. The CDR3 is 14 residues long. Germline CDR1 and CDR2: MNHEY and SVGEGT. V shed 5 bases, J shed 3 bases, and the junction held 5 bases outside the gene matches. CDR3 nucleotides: TGTGCCAGCAGTCGCAGCGGGAGTAAAGAGACCCAGTACTTC. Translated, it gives CASSRSGSKETQYF.

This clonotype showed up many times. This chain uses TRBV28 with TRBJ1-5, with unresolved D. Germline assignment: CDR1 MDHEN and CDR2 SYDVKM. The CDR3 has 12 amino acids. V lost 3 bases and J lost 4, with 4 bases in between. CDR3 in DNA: TGTGCCAGCAGTTTTGCAAATCAGCCCCAGCATTTT. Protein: CASSFANQPQHF.

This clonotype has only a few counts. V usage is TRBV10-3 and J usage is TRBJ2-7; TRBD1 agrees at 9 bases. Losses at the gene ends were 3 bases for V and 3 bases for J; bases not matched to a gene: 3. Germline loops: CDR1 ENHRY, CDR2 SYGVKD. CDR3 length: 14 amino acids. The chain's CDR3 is CAISEVTGGYEQYF. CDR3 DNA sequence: TGTGCCATCAGTGAAGTGACAGGGGGCTACGAGCAGTACTTC.

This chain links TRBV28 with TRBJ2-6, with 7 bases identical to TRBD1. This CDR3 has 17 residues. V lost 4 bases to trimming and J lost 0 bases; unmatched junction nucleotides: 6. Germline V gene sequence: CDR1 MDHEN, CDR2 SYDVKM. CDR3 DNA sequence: TGTGCCAGCAGTTCACCGGGACAGTACTCTGGGGCCAACGTCCTGACTTTC. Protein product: CASSSPGQYSGANVLTF.

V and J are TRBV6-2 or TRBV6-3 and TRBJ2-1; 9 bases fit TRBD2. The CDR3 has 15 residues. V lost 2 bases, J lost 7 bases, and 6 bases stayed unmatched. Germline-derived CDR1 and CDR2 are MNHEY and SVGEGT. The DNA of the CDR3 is TGTGCCAGCAGTTACCCGCGGGAGGGCCAGAATGAGCAGTTCTTC. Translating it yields CASSYPREGQNEQFF.

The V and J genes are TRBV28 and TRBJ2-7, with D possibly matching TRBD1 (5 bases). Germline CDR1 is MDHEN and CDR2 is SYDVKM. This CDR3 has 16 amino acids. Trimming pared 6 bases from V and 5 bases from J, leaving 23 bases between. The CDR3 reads CASRTGRTRSGDEQYF. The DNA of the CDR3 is TGTGCCAGCAGAACAGGACGGACACGCTCAGGTGACGAGCAGTACTTC.

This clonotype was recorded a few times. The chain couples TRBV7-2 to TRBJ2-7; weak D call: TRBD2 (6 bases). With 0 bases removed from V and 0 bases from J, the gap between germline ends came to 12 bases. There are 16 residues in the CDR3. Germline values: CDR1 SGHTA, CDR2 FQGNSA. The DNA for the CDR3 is TGTGCCAGCAGCTTAGCCGCACGGGGGAGCTCCTACGAGCAGTACTTC. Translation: CASSLAARGSSYEQYF. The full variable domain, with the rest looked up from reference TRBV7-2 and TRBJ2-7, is GAGVSQSPSNKVTEKGKDVELRCDPISGHTALYWYRQSLGQGLEFLIYFQGNSAPDKSGLPSDRFSAERTGGSVSTLTIQRTQQEDSAVYLCASSLAARGSSYEQYFGPGTRLTVT.

The CDR3: CSGHKGVPTEAFF. The CDR3 nucleotides are TGCAGCGGTCATAAGGGGGTGCCCACTGAAGCTTTCTTT. The chain combines TRBV29-1 with TRBJ1-1, with D possibly TRBD1 on 6 matching bases. The germline gives CDR1 SQVTM, CDR2 ANQGSEA. The CDR3 length is 13 residues. V was pared by 7 bases and J by 4 bases, with 16 bases between. Combining the CDR3 with reference TRBV29-1 and TRBJ1-1 gives the whole variable domain SAVISQKPSRDICQRGTSLTIQCQVDSQVTMMFWYRQQPGQSLTLIATANQGSEATYESGFVIDKFPISRPNLTFSTLTVSNMSPEDSSIYLCSGHKGVPTEAFFGQGTRLTVV.

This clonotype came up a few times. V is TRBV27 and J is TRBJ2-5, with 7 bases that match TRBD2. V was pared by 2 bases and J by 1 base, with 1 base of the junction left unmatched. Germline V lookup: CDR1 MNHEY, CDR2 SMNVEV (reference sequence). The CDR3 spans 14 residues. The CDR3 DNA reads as TGTGCCAGCAGTTTAGGGGGGGGCCAAGAGACCCAGTACTTC. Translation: CASSLGGGQETQYF.

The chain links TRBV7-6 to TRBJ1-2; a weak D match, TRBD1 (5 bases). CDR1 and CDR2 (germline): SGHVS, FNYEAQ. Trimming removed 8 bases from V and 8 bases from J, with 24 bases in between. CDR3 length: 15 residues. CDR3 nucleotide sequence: TGTGCCAGCGACCCCCAACGGGGCAGGGCAGGCGGCTACACCTTC. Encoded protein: CASDPQRGRAGGYTF. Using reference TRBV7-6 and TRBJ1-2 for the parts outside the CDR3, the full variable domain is GAGVSQSPRYKVTKRGQDVALRCDPISGHVSLYWYRQALGQGPEFLTYFNYEAQQDKSGLPNDRFSAERPEGSISTLTIQRTEQRDSAMYRCASDPQRGRAGGYTFGSGTRLTVV.

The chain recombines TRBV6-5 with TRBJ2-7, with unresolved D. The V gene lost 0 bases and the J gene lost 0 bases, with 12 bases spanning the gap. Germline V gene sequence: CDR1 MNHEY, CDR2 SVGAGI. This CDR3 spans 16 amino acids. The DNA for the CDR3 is TGTGCCAGCAGTTACTCGTTTATCGAGAGCTCCTACGAGCAGTACTTC. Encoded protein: CASSYSFIESSYEQYF.

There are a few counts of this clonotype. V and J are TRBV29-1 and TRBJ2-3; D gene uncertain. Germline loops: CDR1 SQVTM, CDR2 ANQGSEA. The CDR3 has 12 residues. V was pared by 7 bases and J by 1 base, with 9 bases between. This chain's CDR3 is CSGVGGTDTQYF. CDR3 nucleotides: TGCAGCGGCGTTGGGGGCACAGATACGCAGTATTTT.